This TCR beta chain is from a study of blood T cell repertoires in COVID-19. Looking at the study overall: Samples representing acute and convalescent COVID-19 were sourced from the United States, Italy and Spain.

The V gene's germline CDR1 is KGHSH and CDR2 LQKENI. This CDR3 spans 13 amino acids. V lost 0 bases and J 14 bases, leaving 15 bases between the germline ends. Methods used by the authors: Estimation of nucleated cell counts was performed using reference gene primer amplification. The data were produced by immunoSEQ multiplex PCR, yet TCRdb's version contains in-frame clones alone and is incomplete. V, J and clone size are those of that table, while D and trimming were read from the DNA. This table has 70,000 to 80,000 clones, about 90% appearing once. This rearrangement joins TRBV18 to TRBJ2-3, with a tentative D call TRBD1 (6 bases). Material for sequencing was peripheral blood. The sequence derives from a human donor in a cohort sampled during active COVID-19. CDR3 residues: CASSPPSLDSTYF. The CDR3 DNA reads as TGTGCCAGCTCACCACCGTCCTTGGACAGCACGTATTTT.